These 10 T cell receptor beta chains share one sample of origin, sequenced in a study of blood T cell repertoires in COVID-19. Some clones are missing from TCRdb's copy, which holds only in-frame ones; the method was immunoSEQ multiplex PCR. This sample has roughly 250,000 clones, with around 90% found just once. The sample consisted of PBMCs or T cells enriched from blood (not recorded which). The receptors shown here come from a woman aged 25-40 years with acute COVID-19.

The V gene is TRBV11-3, the J gene TRBJ2-1; possible D gene TRBD1, 6 bases. CDR1 and CDR2 (germline): SGHNT, YENEEA. The CDR3 consists of 12 residues. The V end lost 5 bases, the J end lost 7 bases, and 9 bases lay between the germline ends. The CDR3 sequence: CASSLQGNEQFF. CDR3 coding DNA: TGTGCCAGCAGCCTACAGGGAAATGAGCAGTTCTTC.

The CDR3 DNA is TGCGCCAGCAGCAGGGAGGACAGGGGGTCTGGCTACACCTTC. Its translation is CASSREDRGSGYTF. The gene calls are TRBV5-1 and TRBJ1-2; TRBD1 aligns across 10 bases. V lost 4 bases to trimming and J lost 7 bases; unmatched junction nucleotides: 7. In germline, CDR1 is SGHRS, CDR2 YFSETQ. The CDR3 sequence is 14 residues long.

The chain links TRBV24-1 to TRBJ2-3; 7 bases are a match to TRBD1. The germline V gene encodes CDR1 KGHDR and CDR2 SFDVKD. CDR3 length: 14 amino acids. J lost 1 base, V lost 6 bases, and 3 bases had no gene match. Here the CDR3 DNA reads TGTGCCACCAGTAGACAGGGAGGCACAGATACGCAGTATTTT. Translation gives CATSRQGGTDTQYF.

This clone has only one observation. This chain links TRBV11-3 with TRBJ2-3; D not certain. Germline lookup yields CDR1 SGHNT and CDR2 YENEEA. Trimming removed 4 bases from V and 4 bases from J, with 9 bases in between. The CDR3 loop spans 13 amino acids. The CDR3, as DNA: TGTGCCAGCAGCTATAGCCCCCCAGATACGCAGTATTTT. It translates to CASSYSPPDTQYF.

This chain joins TRBV11-2 and TRBJ2-6; 7 positions agree with TRBD2. V shed 5 bases, J shed 0 bases, and the junction held 10 bases outside the gene matches. This CDR3 contains 18 residues. Germline V gene sequence: CDR1 SGHAT, CDR2 FQNNGV. CDR3 sequence reads: CASSPRGFGSSGANVLTF. CDR3 nucleotide sequence: TGTGCCAGCAGCCCGCGGGGGTTTGGTAGCTCTGGGGCCAACGTCCTGACTTTC. The whole variable domain, remainder taken from reference TRBV11-2 and TRBJ2-6, is EAGVAQSPRYKIIEKRQSVAFWCNPISGHATLYWYQQILGQGPKLLIQFQNNGVVDDSQLPKDRFSAERLKGVDSTLKIQPAKLEDSAVYLCASSPRGFGSSGANVLTFGAGSRLTVL.

This chain links TRBV5-4 with TRBJ1-2; TRBD1 aligns across 7 bases. J lost 5 bases, V lost 6 bases, and 7 bases had no gene match. This CDR3 contains 13 residues. Germline CDR1 SGHNT, CDR2 YYREEE (reference sequence). The CDR3 DNA is TGTGCCAGCACCCGACAGGGTGGGTATGGCTACACCTTC. Its translation: CASTRQGGYGYTF.

This clone came up a few times. The rearrangement uses TRBV3-1 (or the pseudogene TRBV3-2) and TRBJ2-1; D gene ambiguous. Germline-derived CDR1 and CDR2 are LGHDT and YNNKEL (reference sequence). V lost 1 base and J lost 5, with 12 bases in between. The CDR3 sequence is 15 residues long. The CDR3 nucleotides read TGTGCCAGCAGCCAAGTATCGGGTCCCGACAATGAGCAGTTCTTC. Encoded protein: CASSQVSGPDNEQFF.

The chain is built from TRBV19 and TRBJ1-4; D remains ambiguous. V dropped 9 bases and J dropped 11 bases, with 13 bases sitting between them. This CDR3 has 11 amino acids. The germline V gene has CDR1 LNHDA and CDR2 SQIVND (reference sequence). The CDR3 DNA follows: TGTGCCAGCTCGAGGGTCGGGAAACTGTTTTTT. Its translation is CASSRVGKLFF.

The chain has TRBV24-1 and TRBJ2-2, with 9 bases fitting TRBD1. The CDR3 is 19 amino acids. V trimming: 5 bases; J trimming: 5 bases; junction bases outside the gene matches: 17. CDR1 is KGHDR, CDR2 SFDVKD, per germline. The CDR3 nucleotides read TGTGCCACCAGTGGCTTTACTCCGGGACAGGGATTTTCGACCGGGGAGCTGTTTTTT. Translated, it gives CATSGFTPGQGFSTGELFF.

The rearrangement uses TRBV11-3 and TRBJ2-3; 9 positions agree with TRBD2. V was pared by 8 bases and J by 6 bases, with 12 bases of the junction left unmatched. Germline loops: CDR1 SGHNT, CDR2 YENEEA. This CDR3 region has 15 residues. In DNA form, the CDR3 reads TGTGCCAGCGGGGTAGGAGCGGGAGGACCGGATACGCAGTATTTT. Residues: CASGVGAGGPDTQYF.